This T cell receptor (beta chain) was sequenced during a study of CXCR3-negative and CXCR3-positive naive CD8 T cells. Of note for this clonotype: Its matching antigen is unknown.

The germline gives CDR1 SGHTA, CDR2 FQGNSA. The CDR3 length is 12 residues. In preparing the TRB cDNA libraries, 5' RACE with UMI labels was used. TCRdb reprocessed the 5' RACE reads and stores each CDR3 protein as one record, lacking DNA. The sample table sets out more than 45,000 distinct CDR3 sequences. General observations from the study: Cryopreservation partially lowered CXCR3 expression, so most assays used fresh PBMCs.

The sequenced sample consisted of naive CXCR3- CD8+ T cells from blood. The subset here: CD45RO-CCR7+CD27+CD95- naive CD8+ T cells lacking CXCR3 (TNR3-). This TCR was sampled from a human donor in good health. Some clones in this sample may be carry-over from other donors' samples. V gene TRBV7-2 combines with J gene TRBJ2-1; TCRdb proposes TRBD2, but this gene call is untestable without DNA. The CDR3 loop is CATGLAYNEQFF.